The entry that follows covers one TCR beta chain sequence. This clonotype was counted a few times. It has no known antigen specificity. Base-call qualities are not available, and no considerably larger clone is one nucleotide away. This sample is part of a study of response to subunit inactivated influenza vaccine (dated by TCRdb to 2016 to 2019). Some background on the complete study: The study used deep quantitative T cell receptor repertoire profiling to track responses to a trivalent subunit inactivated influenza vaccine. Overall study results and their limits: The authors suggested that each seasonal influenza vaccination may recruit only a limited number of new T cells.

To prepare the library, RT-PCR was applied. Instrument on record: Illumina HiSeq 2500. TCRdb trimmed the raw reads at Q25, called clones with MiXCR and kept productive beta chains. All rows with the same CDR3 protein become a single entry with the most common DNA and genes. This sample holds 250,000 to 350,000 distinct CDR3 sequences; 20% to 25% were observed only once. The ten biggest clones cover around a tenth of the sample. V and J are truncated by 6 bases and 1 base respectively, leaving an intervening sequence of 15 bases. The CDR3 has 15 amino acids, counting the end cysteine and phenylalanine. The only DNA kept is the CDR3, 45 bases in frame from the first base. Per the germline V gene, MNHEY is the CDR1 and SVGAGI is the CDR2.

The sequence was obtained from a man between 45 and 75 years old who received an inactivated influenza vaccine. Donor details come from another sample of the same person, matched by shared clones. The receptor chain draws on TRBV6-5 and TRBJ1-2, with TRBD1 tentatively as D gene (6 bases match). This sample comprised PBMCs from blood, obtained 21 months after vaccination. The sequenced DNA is TGTGCCAGCAGCTACCGACAGGAGTTTAACTATGGCTACACCTTC. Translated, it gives CASSYRQEFNYGYTF.